This T cell receptor (beta chain) is from a study of T-cell reconstitution after alpha-beta-depleted transplantation in children. Overall study findings and caveats: Several hundred graft clones that had expanded were reportedly the source of alpha-beta T cells about two months after transplant. After one year, T-cell counts and TCRbeta diversity mostly came from new T cells. At day 60, the high TCRbeta diversity found in some patients originated from recipient T cells and thymic progenitors that had survived.

This clonotype was observed a few times. Its target is not known. V dropped 3 bases and J dropped 3; count of bases not matched to a gene: 5. The length of the CDR3 is 15 residues. The authors prepared the TCRbeta library with unique molecular identifiers. In TCRdb, the PCR reads were re-called with MiXCR into one record per CDR3 protein. The data hold some 130,000 distinct CDR3 sequences, with around a tenth observed a single time. The receptor was derived from a girl less than two years old who had a stem cell transplant for combined immunodeficiency, so the T cells may come from the graft donor. J is TRBJ2-5 and V is TRBV12-3 or TRBV12-4; 9 bases match TRBD1. Sequenced here: PBMCs, mostly from graft donor cells, sampled 180 days after TCRalphabeta/CD19-depleted stem cell transplant. CDR3 coding DNA: TGTGCCAGCAGTTTCTCCACAGGGGGCGAAGAGACCCAGTACTTC. Its translation: CASSFSTGGEETQYF.